These 12 T cell receptor beta chains were sequenced from one sample in a study of identifying expanded T cells in peripheral blood. Clones were sequenced by immunoSEQ multiplex PCR, and TCRdb holds only the in-frame ones, with some missing. The sample includes 50,000 to 70,000 clones, about 89% of them seen just once. Sequences were obtained from blood. The origin of the receptors is a person aged 18-70 years in good health.

The chain carries TRBV15 and TRBJ1-3; D is unclear. The CDR3 runs 16 residues. V lost 0 bases to trimming and J lost 0 bases, with 9 bases between them. Germline lookup yields CDR1 LNHNV and CDR2 YYDKDF (reference sequence). DNA of the CDR3: TGTGCCACCAGCAGAGACGGACGGAACTCTGGAAACACCATATATTTT. This translates into CATSRDGRNSGNTIYF.

The gene calls are TRBV4-1 and TRBJ1-5; 7 bases map to TRBD1. This CDR3 has 16 amino acids. The V and J ends lost 4 bases and 0 bases, in that order; junction bases with no gene match: 6. Germline V gene lookup returns CDR1 MGHRA and CDR2 YSYEKL. The CDR3 sequence is CASSREGAYSNQPQHF. DNA for the CDR3: TGCGCCAGCAGCCGAGAGGGGGCCTATAGCAATCAGCCCCAGCATTTT.

The chain carries TRBV27 and TRBJ1-2; D remains ambiguous. Germline lookup yields CDR1 MNHEY and CDR2 SMNVEV (reference sequence). The V end was cut by 3 bases, the J end by 7 bases, with 18 bases between. The CDR3 extends over 15 amino acids. The CDR3 reads CASSFSGRSLPGYTF. The CDR3 bases are TGTGCCAGCAGTTTTTCGGGCAGAAGCTTACCTGGCTACACCTTC.

This chain uses TRBV5-1 with TRBJ2-2; D is uncertain. The CDR3 is 16 amino acids. CDR1 is SGHRS and CDR2 is YFSETQ in the germline V gene. V was cut by 3 bases and J by 6 bases, with 18 bases left in between. The CDR3 coding sequence is TGCGCCAGCAGCTCCCCCGCAGACTCCCGGCCCGGGGAGCTGTTTTTT. Translating it yields CASSSPADSRPGELFF.

This rearrangement joins TRBV4-3 to TRBJ2-2; a possible D gene is TRBD2 (6 bases). The V end lost 4 bases, the J end lost 1 base, and 13 bases lay between the germline ends. CDR1 is LGHNA, CDR2 YSLEER, per germline. This CDR3 has 16 amino acids. This CDR3 is CASSPLGAGNTGELFF. Here the CDR3 DNA reads TGCGCCAGCAGCCCCCTCGGAGCGGGGAACACCGGGGAGCTGTTTTTT.

The chain carries TRBV19 and TRBJ1-5; perhaps TRBD1 as D (6 bases). Germline-derived CDR1 and CDR2 are LNHDA and SQIVND (reference sequence). The CDR3 sequence is 15 residues long. V gave up 1 base and J gave up 5 bases, with 12 bases separating them. Here the CDR3 reads CASSIVDSLHQPQHF. DNA for the CDR3: TGTGCCAGTAGTATAGTGGACAGTCTTCATCAGCCCCAGCATTTT.

Only a few counts were recorded for this clone. The sample holds other DNA sequences that translate to the same CDR3. The chain is built from TRBV6-4 and TRBJ2-2; no clear D. V dropped 4 bases and J dropped 2 bases, with 5 bases sitting between them. CDR3 length equals 13 residues. CDR1 is MRHNA, CDR2 SNTAGT, per germline. The CDR3 region is CASSAGNTGELFF. The DNA of the CDR3 is TGTGCCAGCAGTGCGGGTAACACCGGGGAGCTGTTTTTT.

About this clone: The same CDR3 is also encoded by other DNA sequences in this sample. The gene calls are TRBV6-4 and TRBJ2-3; no reliable D call. The germline V and J ends were trimmed by 0 bases and 2 bases, with 3 bases remaining between them. The CDR3 sequence is 13 residues long. Germline loops: CDR1 MRHNA, CDR2 SNTAGT. CDR3 protein: CASSDSNTDTQYF. The CDR3 nucleotides read TGTGCCAGCAGTGACTCTAACACAGATACGCAGTATTTT.

The chain uses TRBV27 and TRBJ1-1, with a weak D call TRBD1 (5 bases). Germline V lookup: CDR1 MNHEY, CDR2 SMNVEV (reference sequence). This CDR3 spans 14 amino acids. V was shortened by 3 bases and J by 4 bases, with 12 bases between the two germline ends. CDR3 in amino acids: CASSFGGGGTEAFF. The CDR3 DNA reads as TGTGCCAGCAGTTTCGGGGGAGGCGGCACTGAAGCTTTCTTT.

The CDR3 here is CASSSRRGGTEQFF. CDR3 DNA sequence: TGTGCCAGCAGCTCCCGGAGGGGCGGAACTGAGCAGTTCTTC. This chain joins TRBV7-2 and TRBJ2-1; tentative D call: TRBD2 (6 bases). V gave up 4 bases and J gave up 9 bases, with 16 bases separating them. The CDR3 consists of 14 residues. CDR1 and CDR2 from the germline V gene are SGHTA and FQGNSA.

In its sample, this clone was seen a few times. A junction end diverges from the germline sequence, so it may reflect a read error. The CDR3 here is CATSGEDRPTDTQYF. CDR3 nucleotide sequence: TGTGCCACCAGCGGAGAGGACAGGCCCACAGATACGCAGTATTTT. This chain links TRBV15 with TRBJ2-3; TRBD1 aligns across 7 bases. The CDR3 consists of 15 residues. Looked up from germline, CDR1 is LNHNV and CDR2 is YYDKDF (reference sequence).

This clone was picked up one time. The genes are TRBV25-1 and TRBJ2-3; 9 bases map to TRBD2. V lost 1 base to trimming and J lost 2 bases; unmatched junction nucleotides: 4. Germline lookup yields CDR1 MGHDK and CDR2 SYGVNS. The CDR3 consists of 16 residues. In DNA, the CDR3 is TGTGCCAGCAGTGAATTAGCGGGAGTGGACACAGATACGCAGTATTTT. Protein sequence: CASSELAGVDTDTQYF.